One sample yielded the 17 T cell receptor beta chains listed below, sequenced in a study of blood T cell repertoires in COVID-19. Sequencing used immunoSEQ multiplex PCR; TCRdb keeps in-frame clones, though not all of them. The sample shows some 150,000 clones, 60% to 80% of them seen only once. Sequenced sample: peripheral blood. These receptor sequences come from a woman in her fifties or sixties with active or convalescent COVID-19.

This clone was counted a few times. Here the CDR3 DNA reads TGTGCCAGCAGCGGGGGGAACACCGGGGAGCTGTTTTTT. Translating it yields CASSGGNTGELFF. The chain carries TRBV27 and TRBJ2-2, with D maybe TRBD2 (6 bases). V lost 6 bases and J 1 base, leaving 6 bases between the germline ends. The CDR3 totals 13 residues. The germline CDR1 and CDR2 sequences are MNHEY and SMNVEV (reference sequence).

This clone occurred a few times. The V gene is TRBV5-1, the J gene TRBJ1-2; TRBD1 aligns across 9 bases. V gave up 6 bases and J gave up 2 bases; unmatched junction bases: 5. This CDR3 comprises 14 residues. The germline gives CDR1 SGHRS, CDR2 YFSETQ. Here the CDR3 DNA reads TGCGCCAGCAACACAGGGGGCCAGAACTATGGCTACACCTTC. This codes for CASNTGGQNYGYTF.

The rearrangement links TRBV2 to TRBJ1-3; D gene ambiguous. The CDR3 length is 14 residues. Trimming stripped 7 bases from V and 1 base from J, with 11 bases between. From germline, CDR1 is SNHLY and CDR2 FYNNEI. DNA for the CDR3: TGTGCCAGCACTCGCGACTGGTCTGGAAACACCATATATTTT. This sequence encodes CASTRDWSGNTIYF.

There are a few counts of this clone. This sequence joins TRBV3-1 (or the pseudogene TRBV3-2) and TRBJ2-5; 12 bases map to TRBD2. CDR1 and CDR2 from the germline V gene are LGHDT and YNNKEL (reference sequence). The CDR3 loop spans 17 amino acids. V dropped 3 bases and J dropped 1; count of bases not matched to a gene: 6. This CDR3 reads CASSQARTSGAQETQYF. The CDR3 DNA reads as TGTGCCAGCAGCCAGGCCCGGACTAGCGGGGCCCAAGAGACCCAGTACTTC.

The chain has TRBV6-5 and TRBJ1-6; D is unresolved. Germline values: CDR1 MNHEY, CDR2 SVGAGI. This CDR3 contains 14 residues. V shed 4 bases and J shed 7 bases, with 11 bases lying between them. Here the CDR3 DNA reads TGTGCCAGCAGTTCCAGAGACTTAAATTCACCCCTCCACTTT. Translating it yields CASSSRDLNSPLHF.

The gene calls are TRBV27 and TRBJ2-7, with D perhaps matching TRBD2 (6 bases). V lost 6 bases and J 6 bases, leaving 12 bases between the germline ends. The germline V gene has CDR1 MNHEY and CDR2 SMNVEV (reference sequence). This CDR3 contains 12 residues. CDR3 nucleotides: TGTGCCAGCAGGGAGGGGTCTGCCGAGCAGTACTTC. Residues: CASREGSAEQYF.

The rearrangement links TRBV5-6 to TRBJ1-1; D is perhaps TRBD1 (5 bases). From germline, CDR1 is SGHDT and CDR2 YYEEEE. This CDR3 has 14 residues. Trimming removed 1 base at V and 6 bases at J, with 13 bases between. CDR3 nucleotide sequence: TGTGCCAGCAGCTTGCAGGGAAGGAGGGCTGAAGCTTTCTTT. This sequence encodes CASSLQGRRAEAFF. Complete variable domain (other parts from reference TRBV5-6 and TRBJ1-1): DAGVTQSPTHLIKTRGQQVTLRCSPKSGHDTVSWYQQALGQGPQFIFQYYEEEERQRGNFPDRFSGHQFPNYSSELNVNALLLGDSALYLCASSLQGRRAEAFFGQGTRLTVV.

The rearrangement uses TRBV6-4 and TRBJ2-1; D is unresolved. CDR1 and CDR2 (germline): MRHNA, SNTAGT. V lost 7 bases to trimming and J lost 0 bases, with 13 bases between them. The CDR3 length is 15 residues. Written as DNA, the CDR3 is TGTGCCAGCAAAGCCACAGCCGGCTCCTACAATGAGCAGTTCTTC. This codes for CASKATAGSYNEQFF.

The rearrangement uses TRBV5-6 and TRBJ2-7; 9 bases line up with TRBD1. This CDR3 contains 14 residues. The germline CDR1 and CDR2 sequences are SGHDT and YYEEEE. Germline trimming cut 4 bases from V and 7 bases from J; bases unmatched to any gene: 9. This CDR3 reads CASSPGQGIGEQYF. DNA for the CDR3: TGTGCCAGCAGCCCGGGACAGGGAATAGGGGAGCAGTACTTC.

The V gene is TRBV5-4, the J gene TRBJ2-3, with TRBD2 identical over 9 bases. Germline-derived CDR1 and CDR2 are SGHNT and YYREEE (reference sequence). The junction had 9 bases not matched to a gene; V was cut back by 4 bases and J by 3 bases. There are 16 residues in the CDR3. The CDR3 DNA follows: TGTGCCAGCAGCCCCGGAGGCGGGGGGGCGACAGATACGCAGTATTTT. Translation: CASSPGGGGATDTQYF.

The gene calls are TRBV4-3 and TRBJ1-5, with TRBD1 as a possible D gene (5 bases). Trimming cost V 0 bases and J 4 bases, with 10 bases left between them. From germline, CDR1 is LGHNA and CDR2 YSLEER. The CDR3 extends over 15 amino acids. The CDR3 loop reads CASSQDPTVNQPQHF. The CDR3 region has the DNA TGCGCCAGCAGCCAAGATCCGACAGTGAATCAGCCCCAGCATTTT.

This clone has more than one count but fewer than ten. This chain links TRBV7-3 with TRBJ1-1; D perhaps matches TRBD1 (5 bases). Germline V CDR1 and CDR2: SGHTA, FQGTGA. V was cut by 5 bases and J by 1 base, with 8 bases left in between. The CDR3 has 13 residues. CDR3 nucleotides: TGTGCCAGCAGCCTTGACAGGAACACTGAAGCTTTCTTT. Amino acid sequence: CASSLDRNTEAFF.

The chain uses TRBV6-2 or TRBV6-3 and TRBJ1-5; D gene ambiguous. Trimming took off 6 bases at V and 2 bases at J, with 17 bases between the two ends. The CDR3 extends over 16 amino acids. CDR1 and CDR2 from the germline V gene are MNHEY and SVGEGT. For the CDR3, the DNA is TGTGCCAGCAGCCGCGGGCGGGGTGGAGGCAATCAGCCCCAGCATTTT. Protein: CASSRGRGGGNQPQHF.

The V gene is TRBV18, the J gene TRBJ2-3, with 9 bases fitting TRBD1. Germline CDR1 and CDR2: KGHSH and LQKENI. The CDR3 is made up of 14 amino acids. V was clipped by 4 bases and J by 4 bases; unmatched bases: 3. The CDR3 DNA is TGTGCCAGCTCACTGGGACAGGGACCAGATACGCAGTATTTT. Residues: CASSLGQGPDTQYF.

The chain carries TRBV6-2 or TRBV6-3 and TRBJ1-2, with D possibly matching TRBD1 (5 bases). Per the germline V gene, CDR1 is MNHEY and CDR2 is SVGEGT. V lost 0 bases, J lost 9 bases, and 14 bases lay in between. This CDR3 spans 14 amino acids. Here the CDR3 reads CASSYSGGLTSYTF. The CDR3 nucleotides are TGTGCCAGCAGTTACTCCGGGGGACTGACGAGCTACACCTTC.

The chain uses TRBV2 and TRBJ2-1, with 14 bases lining up with TRBD2. With V trimmed by 6 bases and J by 7 bases, 5 bases remained unmatched. The CDR3 spans 15 residues. The germline gives CDR1 SNHLY, CDR2 FYNNEI. The chain's CDR3 is CASRGTSGSKNEQFF. CDR3 DNA: TGTGCCAGCAGGGGGACTAGCGGGAGTAAAAATGAGCAGTTCTTC. The whole variable domain, remainder taken from reference TRBV2 and TRBJ2-1, is EPEVTQTPSHQVTQMGQEVILRCVPISNHLYFYWYRQILGQKVEFLVSFYNNEISEKSEIFDDQFSVERPDGSNFTLKIRSTKLEDSAMYFCASRGTSGSKNEQFFGPGTRLTVL.

The chain links TRBV6-5 to TRBJ1-5, with D perhaps TRBD1 (5 bases). V lost 5 bases to trimming and J lost 4 bases, with 15 bases between them. Germline V gives CDR1 MNHEY, CDR2 SVGAGI. This CDR3 is built from 15 residues. CDR3 region: CASSIHRKGNQPQHF. The CDR3 DNA follows: TGTGCCAGCAGTATTCACAGAAAGGGGAATCAGCCCCAGCATTTT.